A single T cell receptor beta chain is shown here with its context. Its matching antigen is unknown. The length of the CDR3 is 15 residues. V was shortened by 5 bases and J by 6 bases, with 16 bases between the two germline ends. Germline assignment: CDR1 MNHEY and CDR2 SVGAGI. These data belong to a study of T cell responses to AZD1222 COVID-19 vaccine. Whole-study results and caveats: The sample set comprised mostly white British donors with more females, and clonal diversity was possibly underestimated. Rises in breadth and depth of Spike-specific TCRs came after two AZD1222 doses. Seropositive at baseline were only six or seven AZD1222 recipients. Dominant CD4 TCR responses targeted spike regions 160-218 and 743-854.

TCRdb's table, derived via immunoSEQ multiplex PCR, lists solely in-frame clones and lacks some. The data show fewer than 110,000 clones, with about 90% seen just once and under 25% held by the top ten. This sample comprised peripheral blood, obtained on day 0 of AZD1222 vaccination. The clonotype comes from an adult in good health. The rearrangement uses TRBV6-5 and TRBJ1-4; D might be TRBD1 (5 bases). Here the CDR3 reads CASSPKTRGDEKLFF. The CDR3 bases are TGTGCCAGCAGTCCAAAGACAAGAGGGGATGAAAAACTGTTTTTT.